One sample yielded the 21 T cell receptor beta chains listed below, sequenced in a study of OX40 agonist ivuxolimab in advanced cancers. Data came from immunoSEQ multiplex PCR; TCRdb stores just in-frame clones and leaves some out. The repertoire has 50,000 to 75,000 clones, under 95% of them found once; the top ten carry about 0.66%. Sequencing used CD4+ or CD8+ T cells sorted from blood, obtained in a trial of the OX40 agonist ivuxolimab. Source of these receptors: an adult with an advanced solid tumor such as melanoma, head and neck, liver or kidney cancer.

This chain joins TRBV6-1 and TRBJ2-6, with TRBD1 as a possible D gene (5 bases). Per the germline V gene, CDR1 is MNHNS and CDR2 is SASEGT. V lost 5 bases and J 1 base, leaving 9 bases between the germline ends. The CDR3 is 15 amino acids. CDR3 sequence: CASSIGVSGANVLTF. The CDR3 region has the DNA TGTGCCAGCAGTATAGGGGTTTCTGGGGCCAACGTCCTGACTTTC.

The table lists this clone with a count of one. The chain employs TRBV6-1 and TRBJ1-5; 10 bases align to TRBD1. The trim removed 5 bases at V and 6 bases at J, leaving 4 bases unmatched. Per germline, CDR1 MNHNS and CDR2 SASEGT. This CDR3 comprises 14 residues. The CDR3: CASSRQGAGQPQHF. In nucleotides, the CDR3 is TGTGCCAGCAGTCGACAGGGGGCCGGTCAGCCCCAGCATTTT.

The chain uses TRBV5-1 and TRBJ2-7; D ambiguous. The CDR3 is 15 amino acids. The V gene lost 0 bases and the J gene lost 0 bases, with 10 bases spanning the gap. CDR1 and CDR2 from the germline V gene are SGHRS and YFSETQ. The CDR3 loop is CASSLAGTSSYEQYF. CDR3 DNA: TGCGCCAGCAGCTTGGCGGGTACGAGCTCCTACGAGCAGTACTTC.

This chain joins TRBV6-6 and TRBJ1-1; a possible D gene is TRBD1 (6 bases). Trimming pared 8 bases from V and 2 bases from J, leaving 15 bases between. The CDR3 spans 14 residues. CDR1 is MNHNY, CDR2 SVGAGI, per germline (reference sequence). CDR3 in amino acids: CASLRARGNTEAFF. The CDR3 bases are TGTGCCAGCCTCCGGGCCAGGGGAAACACTGAAGCTTTCTTT.

The V call is TRBV5-1, the J call TRBJ2-1; no clear D. CDR1 SGHRS and CDR2 YFSETQ come from the germline V gene. This CDR3 spans 11 amino acids. V dropped 6 bases and J dropped 3 bases, with 4 bases sitting between them. The CDR3 reads CASKGYNEQFF. CDR3 sequence (DNA): TGCGCCAGCAAGGGCTACAATGAGCAGTTCTTC.

The chain carries TRBV5-4 and TRBJ2-7; no reliable D call. CDR3 length: 14 amino acids. The V end was cut by 4 bases, the J end by 3 bases, with 14 bases between. The germline gives CDR1 SGHNT, CDR2 YYREEE (reference sequence). The CDR3 coding sequence is TGTGCCAGCAGCCCCCTCGGCCTTGACTACGAGCAGTACTTC. This encodes CASSPLGLDYEQYF.

This CDR3 is CASSPIRHEQYF. Written as DNA, the CDR3 is TGTGCCAGCAGTCCTATCCGTCACGAGCAGTACTTC. The chain joins TRBV5-5 to TRBJ2-7; no reliable D call. This CDR3 contains 12 residues. The germline V gene encodes CDR1 SGHKS and CDR2 YYEKEE (reference sequence). Trimming cost V 5 bases and J 5 bases, with 11 bases left between them. Using reference TRBV5-5 and TRBJ2-7 for the parts outside the CDR3, the full variable domain is DAGVTQSPTHLIKTRGQQVTLRCSPISGHKSVSWYQQVLGQGPQFIFQYYEKEERGRGNFPDRFSARQFPNYSSELNVNALLLGDSALYLCASSPIRHEQYFGPGTRLTVT.

V usage is TRBV6-1 and J usage is TRBJ2-6; perhaps TRBD1 as D (5 bases). This CDR3 has 16 residues. The V gene lost 4 bases and the J gene lost 2 bases, with 12 bases spanning the gap. Germline V gives CDR1 MNHNS, CDR2 SASEGT. In DNA, the CDR3 is TGTGCCAGCAGTGCTACGACAGTTCCTGGGGCCAACGTCCTGACTTTC. It encodes CASSATTVPGANVLTF.

The chain couples TRBV6-1 to TRBJ1-2, with 7 bases identical to TRBD1. V dropped 2 bases and J dropped 5; count of bases not matched to a gene: 5. Germline V gene lookup returns CDR1 MNHNS and CDR2 SASEGT. The CDR3 loop spans 14 amino acids. CDR3 coding DNA: TGTGCCAGCAGTGAAACAGGGGTTGGGTATGGCTACACCTTC. The encoded protein is CASSETGVGYGYTF.

This clone was counted a single time. The V gene is TRBV7-8, the J gene TRBJ2-7; the match to TRBD2 covers 8 bases. Trimming cost V 5 bases and J 2 bases; bases outside gene matches: 5. The CDR3 has 14 amino acids. The germline V gene encodes CDR1 SGHVS and CDR2 FQNEAQ. CDR3 residues: CASSTGGTAYEQYF. DNA for the CDR3: TGTGCCAGCAGCACGGGGGGGACCGCCTACGAGCAGTACTTC. Together with reference TRBV7-8 and TRBJ2-7, the CDR3 gives the full variable domain: GAGVSQSPRYKVAKRGQDVALRCDPISGHVSLFWYQQALGQGPEFLTYFQNEAQLDKSGLPSDRFFAERPEGSVSTLKIQRTQQEDSAVYLCASSTGGTAYEQYFGPGTRLTVT.

J is TRBJ2-7 and V is TRBV14; D remains unclear. The CDR3 extends over 14 amino acids. V was clipped by 0 bases and J by 8 bases, with 14 bases between them. Germline V gene data show CDR1 as SGHDN and CDR2 as FVKESK. CDR3 coding DNA: TGTGCCAGCAGCCAAGATATGGCCAGATCGAAGCAGTACTTC. It encodes CASSQDMARSKQYF.

The V and J genes are TRBV6-5 and TRBJ2-3; TRBD2 aligns across 7 bases. CDR3 length: 13 residues. Germline values: CDR1 MNHEY, CDR2 SVGAGI. V was clipped by 8 bases and J by 1 base; unmatched bases: 3. CDR3 sequence: CASGSGGTDTQYF. Here the CDR3 DNA reads TGTGCCAGCGGGAGCGGGGGCACAGATACGCAGTATTTT.

V gene TRBV6-1 combines with J gene TRBJ1-1; 9 nucleotides align to TRBD1. Germline V gene data show CDR1 as MNHNS and CDR2 as SASEGT. V trimming: 7 bases; J trimming: 5 bases; junction bases outside the gene matches: 11. The CDR3 length is 15 residues. CDR3 region: CASNTGGAVSTEAFF. CDR3 sequence (DNA): TGTGCCAGCAATACAGGGGGCGCGGTGAGTACTGAAGCTTTCTTT.

This clone has only one observation. The chain links TRBV9 to TRBJ1-1; D uncertain. Germline V gene lookup returns CDR1 SGDLS and CDR2 YYNGEE. The V and J ends lost 4 bases and 3 bases respectively, with 10 bases between them. This CDR3 is built from 13 residues. This CDR3 is CASSPWGDTEAFF. The CDR3 DNA reads as TGTGCCAGCAGCCCCTGGGGAGACACTGAAGCTTTCTTT.

This chain joins TRBV6-5 and TRBJ2-5; 9 bases are a match to TRBD1. Looked up from germline, CDR1 is MNHEY and CDR2 is SVGAGI. The length of the CDR3 is 14 residues. The V segment lost 6 bases and the J segment 0 bases; nucleotides outside the gene matches: 2. Here the CDR3 DNA reads TGTGCCAGCAGCGGGACAGGGAACCAAGAGACCCAGTACTTC. This encodes CASSGTGNQETQYF.

The chain joins TRBV30 to TRBJ1-2; a weak D match, TRBD1 (6 bases). V lost 3 bases and J 4 bases, leaving 15 bases between the germline ends. The CDR3 contains 14 residues. From germline, CDR1 is GTSNPN and CDR2 SVGIG (reference sequence). Here the CDR3 DNA reads TGTGCCTGGAGAGCGGGGACAACTGGCTATGGCTACACCTTC. Protein: CAWRAGTTGYGYTF.

The chain is built from TRBV5-1 and TRBJ1-6; TRBD1 is a possible D gene (6 bases). The CDR3 length is 18 residues. The V end lost 0 bases, the J end lost 0 bases, and 13 bases lay between the germline ends. Germline CDR1 and CDR2: SGHRS and YFSETQ. For the CDR3, the DNA is TGCGCCAGCAGCTTGGGTTTAGGGGGAAGCTCCTATAATTCACCCCTCCACTTT. As protein: CASSLGLGGSSYNSPLHF. Filled out from reference TRBV5-1 and TRBJ1-6, the complete variable domain reads KAGVTQTPRYLIKTRGQQVTLSCSPISGHRSVSWYQQTPGQGLQFLFEYFSETQRNKGNFPGRFSGRQFSNSRSEMNVSTLELGDSALYLCASSLGLGGSSYNSPLHFGNGTRLTVT.

This clone was observed a single time. This chain links TRBV6-5 with TRBJ1-3; unclear D gene. This CDR3 has 15 amino acids. Germline loops: CDR1 MNHEY, CDR2 SVGAGI. Trimming stripped 6 bases from V and 0 bases from J, with 12 bases between. The CDR3 bases are TGTGCCAGCAGCTACAGCTTATTCTCTGGAAACACCATATATTTT. It specifies CASSYSLFSGNTIYF.

The J gene is TRBJ2-2, the V gene TRBV5-6; 9 bases are a match to TRBD1. The CDR3 consists of 18 residues. Trimming cost V 4 bases and J 5 bases; bases outside gene matches: 15. CDR1 and CDR2 (germline): SGHDT, YYEEEE. In DNA, the CDR3 is TGTGCCAGCAGCGCCTTATCGGGACAGGGAGTAGGGACCGGGGAGCTGTTTTTT. The encoded protein is CASSALSGQGVGTGELFF.

The gene calls are TRBV6-1 and TRBJ2-6; 8 bases agree with TRBD1. V was pared by 7 bases and J by 2 bases, with 4 bases of the junction left unmatched. Germline-derived CDR1 and CDR2 are MNHNS and SASEGT. CDR3 size: 15 residues. The CDR3 reads CASNDRGPGANVLTF. The CDR3, as DNA: TGTGCCAGCAACGACAGGGGCCCTGGGGCCAACGTCCTGACTTTC.

The gene calls are TRBV6-5 and TRBJ2-5; TRBD1 aligns across 7 bases. The CDR3 loop spans 14 amino acids. CDR1 and CDR2 from the germline V gene are MNHEY and SVGAGI. Trimming cost V 5 bases and J 2 bases; bases outside gene matches: 5. The CDR3 nucleotides read TGTGCCAGCAGTACGACAGGGAATCAAGAGACCCAGTACTTC. Its translation is CASSTTGNQETQYF.